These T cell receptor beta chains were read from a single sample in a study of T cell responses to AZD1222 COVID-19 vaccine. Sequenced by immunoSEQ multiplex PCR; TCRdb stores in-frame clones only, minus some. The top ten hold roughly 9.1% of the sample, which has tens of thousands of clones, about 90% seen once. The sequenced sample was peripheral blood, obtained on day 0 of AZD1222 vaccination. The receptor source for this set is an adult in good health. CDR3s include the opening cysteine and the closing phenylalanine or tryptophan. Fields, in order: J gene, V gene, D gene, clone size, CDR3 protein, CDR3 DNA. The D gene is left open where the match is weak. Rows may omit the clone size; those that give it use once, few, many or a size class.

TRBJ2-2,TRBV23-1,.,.,CASSQFGDTGELFF,TGCGCCAGCAGTCAATTCGGAGACACCGGGGAGCTGTTTTTT
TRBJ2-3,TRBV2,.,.,CASRPMAGDTQYF,TGTGCCAGCAGGCCGATGGCTGGGGATACGCAGTATTTT
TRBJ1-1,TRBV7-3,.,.,CASSEQTTAEAFF,TGTGCCAGCAGCGAACAGACGACAGCCGAAGCTTTCTTT
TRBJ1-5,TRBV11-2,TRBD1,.,CASSLSEDRVGQPQHF,TGTGCCAGCAGCTTAAGTGAGGACAGGGTCGGTCAGCCCCAGCATTTT
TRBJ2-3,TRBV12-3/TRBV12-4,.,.,CASSLGSGDTQYF,TGTGCCAGCAGTTTAGGCTCGGGGGATACGCAGTATTTT
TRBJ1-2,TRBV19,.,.,CASSIQDYGYTF,TGTGCCAGTAGTATACAGGACTATGGCTACACCTTC
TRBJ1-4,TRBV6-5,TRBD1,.,CASSFQGGLEKLFF,TGTGCCAGCAGTTTTCAGGGGGGTTTGGAAAAACTGTTTTTT
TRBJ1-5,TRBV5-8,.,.,CASSLWEDSLNQPQHF,TGTGCCAGCAGCTTGTGGGAGGACAGTCTAAATCAGCCCCAGCATTTT
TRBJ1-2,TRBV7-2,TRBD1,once,CASSPRQGSGGYGYTF,TGTGCCAGCAGCCCTCGACAGGGCTCCGGAGGCTATGGCTACACCTTC
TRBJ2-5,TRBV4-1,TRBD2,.,CASSLIRTSGVGTQYF,TGCGCCAGCAGCCTAATAAGGACTAGCGGGGTGGGGACCCAGTACTTC
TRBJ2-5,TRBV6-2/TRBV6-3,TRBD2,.,CASSYSSSGGRETQYF,TGTGCCAGCAGTTACTCTTCCAGCGGGGGACGCGAGACCCAGTACTTC
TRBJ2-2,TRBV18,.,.,CASSPGQLNTGELFF,TGTGCCAGCTCACCCGGACAGTTGAACACCGGGGAGCTGTTTTTT
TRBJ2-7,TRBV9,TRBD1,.,CASSDPSGTGGSEQYF,TGTGCCAGCAGCGATCCTAGCGGGACAGGGGGCAGCGAGCAGTACTTC
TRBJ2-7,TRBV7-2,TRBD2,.,CASSFLGGGEQYF,TGTGCCAGCAGCTTCCTTGGCGGGGGGGAGCAGTACTTC
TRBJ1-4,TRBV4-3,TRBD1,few,CASSSSGGGTGDEKLFF,TGCGCCAGCAGCTCAAGCGGTGGCGGGACAGGGGATGAAAAACTGTTTTTT
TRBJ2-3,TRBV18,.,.,CASSPPGLAGTDTQYF,TGTGCCAGCTCACCACCAGGGTTAGCGGGCACAGATACGCAGTATTTT
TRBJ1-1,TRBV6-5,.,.,CASSSHLELTEAFF,TGTGCCAGCAGTTCCCACCTCGAGCTGACTGAAGCTTTCTTT
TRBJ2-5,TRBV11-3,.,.,CASSQGIRETQYF,TGTGCCAGCAGCCAGGGGATTCGAGAGACCCAGTACTTC
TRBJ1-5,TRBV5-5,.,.,CASSLGQLYQPQHF,TGTGCCAGCAGCTTGGGACAGCTGTATCAGCCCCAGCATTTT
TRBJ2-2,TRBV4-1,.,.,CATGGGPNTGELFF,TGCGCCACTGGAGGGGGACCCAACACCGGGGAGCTGTTTTTT
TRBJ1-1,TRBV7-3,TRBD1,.,CASSLIGTGNTEAFF,TGTGCCAGCAGCTTAATCGGGACAGGGAACACTGAAGCTTTCTTT
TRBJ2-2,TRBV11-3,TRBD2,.,CASSFGTSGAGGELFF,TGTGCCAGCAGCTTCGGGACTAGCGGGGCGGGCGGGGAGCTGTTTTTT
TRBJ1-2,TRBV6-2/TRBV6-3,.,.,CASSYLIQGNQTF,TGTGCCAGCAGTTACCTCATACAGGGAAACCAGACCTTC
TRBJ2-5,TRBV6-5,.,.,CASSLNQGYGETQYF,TGTGCCAGCAGTTTAAATCAGGGGTACGGGGAGACCCAGTACTTC
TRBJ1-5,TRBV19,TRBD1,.,CASSTEDRGPSGLNQPQHF,TGTGCCAGTAGTACGGAAGACAGGGGGCCCTCAGGACTAAATCAGCCCCAGCATTTT
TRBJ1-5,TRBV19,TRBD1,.,CASSAGGQSNQPQHF,TGTGCCAGTAGTGCGGGGGGACAGAGCAATCAGCCCCAGCATTTT
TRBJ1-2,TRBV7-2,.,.,CASSFAAGGISDYGYTF,TGTGCCAGCAGCTTTGCGGCGGGTGGTATAAGTGACTATGGCTACACCTTC
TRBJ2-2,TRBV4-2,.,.,CASSHPPGGELFF,TGTGCCAGCAGCCATCCCCCAGGCGGGGAGCTGTTTTTT
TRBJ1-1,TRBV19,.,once,CATPVGYVNTEAFF,TGTGCCACGCCGGTGGGGTATGTGAACACTGAAGCTTTCTTT
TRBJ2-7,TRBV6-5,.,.,CASSSTVLYEQYF,TGTGCCAGCAGTTCTACTGTCCTCTACGAGCAGTACTTC
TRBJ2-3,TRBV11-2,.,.,CASSPTGAASTDTQYF,TGTGCCAGCAGCCCGACTGGGGCGGCTAGCACAGATACGCAGTATTTT
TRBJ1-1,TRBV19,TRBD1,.,CASSPRQGAYTEAFF,TGTGCCAGTAGCCCAAGACAGGGGGCGTACACTGAAGCTTTCTTT
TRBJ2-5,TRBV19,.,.,CASSIGGGLTSRETQYF,TGTGCCAGTAGTATAGGGGGCGGGCTGACGAGCCGGGAGACCCAGTACTTC
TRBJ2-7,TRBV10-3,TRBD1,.,CAISETGGAYEQYF,TGTGCCATCAGTGAGACAGGGGGCGCGTACGAGCAGTACTTC
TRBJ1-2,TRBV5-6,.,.,CASSLGPGGNYGYTF,TGTGCCAGCAGCTTGGGGCCGGGGGGTAACTATGGCTACACCTTC
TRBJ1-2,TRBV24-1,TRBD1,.,CATSDPQGSNYGYTF,TGTGCCACCAGTGATCCACAGGGGTCCAACTATGGCTACACCTTC
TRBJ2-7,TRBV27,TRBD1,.,CASRQGGSGEQYF,TGTGCCAGCAGACAGGGGGGTTCTGGCGAGCAGTACTTC
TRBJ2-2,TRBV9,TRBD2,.,CATAPLSGGIGTGELFF,TGTGCCACAGCACCCCTTAGCGGGGGGATAGGCACCGGGGAGCTGTTTTTT
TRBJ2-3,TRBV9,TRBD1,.,CASSPQGRGRVRFPDTQYF,TGTGCCAGCAGCCCCCAGGGTAGGGGGCGCGTTCGATTTCCAGATACGCAGTATTTT
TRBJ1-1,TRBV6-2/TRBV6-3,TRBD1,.,CASSYSDREVSDTEAFF,TGTGCCAGCAGTTACTCTGACAGGGAGGTTTCGGACACTGAAGCTTTCTTT
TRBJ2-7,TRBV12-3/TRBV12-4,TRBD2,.,CASRQGLAYEQYF,TGTGCCAGCAGACAGGGACTAGCGTACGAGCAGTACTTC
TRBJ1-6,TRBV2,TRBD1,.,CASSAGGFSYNSPLHF,TGTGCCAGCAGTGCAGGGGGTTTCTCCTATAATTCACCCCTCCACTTT
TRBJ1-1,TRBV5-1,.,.,CASSLAAGPNTEAFF,TGCGCCAGCAGCTTGGCGGCGGGCCCCAACACTGAAGCTTTCTTT
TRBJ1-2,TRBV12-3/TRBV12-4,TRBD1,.,CATRQGANGYTF,TGTGCCACTCGACAGGGGGCGAATGGCTACACCTTC
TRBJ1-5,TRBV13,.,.,CASSDHPSRSPQHF,TGTGCCAGCAGCGACCACCCCTCTCGCTCGCCCCAGCATTTT
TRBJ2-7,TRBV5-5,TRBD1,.,CASSLVRGQYEQYF,TGTGCCAGCAGCTTGGTCAGGGGGCAGTACGAGCAGTACTTC
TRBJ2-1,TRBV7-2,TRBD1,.,CASSAHGTGAYNEQFF,TGTGCCAGCAGCGCACACGGGACAGGCGCCTACAATGAGCAGTTCTTC
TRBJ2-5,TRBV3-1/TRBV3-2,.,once,CASSPHGGTQYF,TGTGCCAGCAGCCCTCACGGGGGGACCCAGTACTTC
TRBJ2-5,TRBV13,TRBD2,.,CASSLGGGTQETQYF,TGTGCCAGCAGCTTAGGCGGGGGGACTCAAGAGACCCAGTACTTC
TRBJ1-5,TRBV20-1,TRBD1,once,CSASHRGRGNQPQHF,TGCAGTGCTAGTCACAGGGGCCGGGGCAATCAGCCCCAGCATTTT
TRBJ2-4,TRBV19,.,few,CATRQSEAKNIQYF,TGTGCCACCCGGCAGTCTGAAGCCAAAAACATTCAGTACTTC
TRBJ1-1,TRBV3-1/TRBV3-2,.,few,CASSQDIGFRTEAFF,TGTGCCAGCAGCCAAGATATAGGGTTTAGGACTGAAGCTTTCTTT
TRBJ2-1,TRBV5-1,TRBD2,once,CASSWGLAAKLDEQFF,TGCGCCAGCAGCTGGGGACTAGCGGCGAAGCTCGATGAGCAGTTCTTC
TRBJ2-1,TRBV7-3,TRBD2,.,CASSLWGTSGGDSYNEQFF,TGTGCCAGCAGCTTATGGGGGACTAGCGGGGGAGACTCCTACAATGAGCAGTTCTTC
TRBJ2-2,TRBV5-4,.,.,CASSFGSPGELFF,TGTGCCAGCAGCTTTGGAAGTCCCGGGGAGCTGTTTTTT
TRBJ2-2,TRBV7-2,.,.,CASDPANTGELFF,TGTGCCAGCGACCCCGCGAACACCGGGGAGCTGTTTTTT